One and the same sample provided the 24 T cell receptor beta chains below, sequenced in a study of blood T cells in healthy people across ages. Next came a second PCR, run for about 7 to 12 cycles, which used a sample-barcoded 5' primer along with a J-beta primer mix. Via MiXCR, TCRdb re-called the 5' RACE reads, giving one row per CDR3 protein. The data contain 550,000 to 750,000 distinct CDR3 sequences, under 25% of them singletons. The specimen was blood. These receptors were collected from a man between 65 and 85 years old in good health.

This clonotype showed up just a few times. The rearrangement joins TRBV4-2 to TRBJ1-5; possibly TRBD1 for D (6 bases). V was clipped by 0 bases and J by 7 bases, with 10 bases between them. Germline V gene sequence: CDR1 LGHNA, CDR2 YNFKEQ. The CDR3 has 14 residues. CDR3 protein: CASSQDEQGQPQHF. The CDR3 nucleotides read TGTGCCAGCAGCCAAGATGAACAGGGCCAGCCCCAGCATTTT.

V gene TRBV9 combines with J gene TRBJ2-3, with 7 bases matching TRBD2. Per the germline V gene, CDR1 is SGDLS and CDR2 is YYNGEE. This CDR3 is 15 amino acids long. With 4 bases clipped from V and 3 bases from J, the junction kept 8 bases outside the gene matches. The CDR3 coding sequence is TGTGCCAGCAGCCCGCGATGGGAGGGAACAGATACGCAGTATTTT. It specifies CASSPRWEGTDTQYF.

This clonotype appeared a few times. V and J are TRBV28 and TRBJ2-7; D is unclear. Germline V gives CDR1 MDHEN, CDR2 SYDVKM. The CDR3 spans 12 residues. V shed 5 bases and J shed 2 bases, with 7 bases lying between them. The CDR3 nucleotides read TGTGCCAGCAGTCACGTCCCCTACGAGCAGTACTTC. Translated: CASSHVPYEQYF.

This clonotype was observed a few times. The CDR3 spells CASGRASETQYF. In DNA form, the CDR3 reads TGTGCCAGCGGGAGGGCCAGTGAGACCCAGTACTTC. The chain has TRBV2 and TRBJ2-5; 7 bases fit TRBD2. Germline V gene data show CDR1 as SNHLY and CDR2 as FYNNEI. V trimming: 8 bases; J trimming: 5 bases; junction bases outside the gene matches: 5. The CDR3 is made up of 12 amino acids.

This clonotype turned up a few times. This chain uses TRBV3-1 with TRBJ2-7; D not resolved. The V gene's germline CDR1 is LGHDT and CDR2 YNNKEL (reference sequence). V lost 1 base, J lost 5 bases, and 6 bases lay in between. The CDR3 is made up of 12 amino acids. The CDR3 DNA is TGTGCCAGCAGCCAAGTCACCCACGAGCAGTACTTC. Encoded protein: CASSQVTHEQYF.

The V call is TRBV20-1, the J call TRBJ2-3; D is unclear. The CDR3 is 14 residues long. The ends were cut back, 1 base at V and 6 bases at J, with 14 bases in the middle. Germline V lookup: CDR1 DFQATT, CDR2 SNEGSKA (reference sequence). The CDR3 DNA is TGCAGTGCTAGAGTGCATGAATTCGCGGATACGCAGTATTTT. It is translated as CSARVHEFADTQYF.

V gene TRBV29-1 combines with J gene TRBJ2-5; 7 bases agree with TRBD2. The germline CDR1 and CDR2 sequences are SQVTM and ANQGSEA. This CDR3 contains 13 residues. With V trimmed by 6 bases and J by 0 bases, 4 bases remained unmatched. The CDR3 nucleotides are TGCAGCGTAACTAGCGCGTACCAAGAGACCCAGTACTTC. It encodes CSVTSAYQETQYF.

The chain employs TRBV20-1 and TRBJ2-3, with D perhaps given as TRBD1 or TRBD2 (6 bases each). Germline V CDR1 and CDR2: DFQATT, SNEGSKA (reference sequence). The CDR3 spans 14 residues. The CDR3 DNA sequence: TGCAGCGCAAAGGAGGGGGTTAGCACAGATACGCAGTATTTT. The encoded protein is CSAKEGVSTDTQYF.

CDR3 nucleotides: TGTGCCAGCAGCGTAGGGACAGGGGATAATGAAAAACTGTTTTTT. Translating it yields CASSVGTGDNEKLFF. The V and J genes are TRBV9 and TRBJ1-4; 9 bases line up with TRBD1. This CDR3 has 15 residues. Germline V gene lookup returns CDR1 SGDLS and CDR2 YYNGEE. J gave up 4 bases and V 0 bases, and 1 base lay outside the gene matches.

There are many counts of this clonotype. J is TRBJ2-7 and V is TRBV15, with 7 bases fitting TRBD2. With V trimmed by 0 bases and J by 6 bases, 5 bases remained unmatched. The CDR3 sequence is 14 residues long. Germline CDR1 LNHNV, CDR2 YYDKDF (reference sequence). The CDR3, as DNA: TGTGCCACCAGCAGAGAGCAACTAGCGACCGAGCAGTACTTC. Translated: CATSREQLATEQYF. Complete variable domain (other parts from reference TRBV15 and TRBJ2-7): DAMVIQNPRYQVTQFGKPVTLSCSQTLNHNVMYWYQQKSSQAPKLLFHYYDKDFNNEADTPDNFQSRRPNTSFCFLDIRSPGLGDTAMYLCATSREQLATEQYFGPGTRLTVT.

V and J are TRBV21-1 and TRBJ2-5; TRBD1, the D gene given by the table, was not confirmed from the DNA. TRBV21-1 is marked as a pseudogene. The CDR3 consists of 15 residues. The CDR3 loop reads CASSNFPTGRETQYF. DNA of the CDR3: TGTGCCAGCAGCAATTTCCCGACAGGGAGAGAGACCCAGTACTTC.

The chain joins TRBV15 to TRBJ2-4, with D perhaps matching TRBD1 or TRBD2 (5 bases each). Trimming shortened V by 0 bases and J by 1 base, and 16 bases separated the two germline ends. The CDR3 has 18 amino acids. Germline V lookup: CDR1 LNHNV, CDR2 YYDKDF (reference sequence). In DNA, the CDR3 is TGTGCCACCAGCAGAGATAGTGGGCTAGCAGGGGCCAAAAACATTCAGTACTTC. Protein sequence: CATSRDSGLAGAKNIQYF.

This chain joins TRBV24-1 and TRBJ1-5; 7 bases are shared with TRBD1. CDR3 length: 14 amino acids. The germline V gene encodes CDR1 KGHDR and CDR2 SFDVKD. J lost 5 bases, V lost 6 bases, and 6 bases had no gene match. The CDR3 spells CATSHDRVDQPQHF. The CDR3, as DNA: TGTGCCACCAGTCATGACAGGGTGGATCAGCCCCAGCATTTT.

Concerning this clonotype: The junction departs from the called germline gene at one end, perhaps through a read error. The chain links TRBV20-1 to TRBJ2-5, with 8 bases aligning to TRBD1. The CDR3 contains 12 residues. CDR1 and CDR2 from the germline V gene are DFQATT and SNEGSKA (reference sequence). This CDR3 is CSARQGAETHYF. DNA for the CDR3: TGCAGTGCTAGGCAGGGGGCAGAGACCCACTACTTC.

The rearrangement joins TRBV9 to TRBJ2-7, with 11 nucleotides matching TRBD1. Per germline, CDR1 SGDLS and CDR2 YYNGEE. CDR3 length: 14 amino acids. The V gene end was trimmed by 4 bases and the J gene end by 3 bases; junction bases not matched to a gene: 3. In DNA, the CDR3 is TGTGCCAGCAGCAGGACAGGGGGCGGCTACGAGCAGTACTTC. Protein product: CASSRTGGGYEQYF.

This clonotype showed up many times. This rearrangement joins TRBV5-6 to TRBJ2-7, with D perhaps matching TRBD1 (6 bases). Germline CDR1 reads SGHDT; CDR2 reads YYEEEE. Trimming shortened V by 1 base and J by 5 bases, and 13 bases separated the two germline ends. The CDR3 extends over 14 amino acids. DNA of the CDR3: TGTGCCAGCAGCTTGCGGAGACAGGACAACGAGCAGTACTTC. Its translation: CASSLRRQDNEQYF.

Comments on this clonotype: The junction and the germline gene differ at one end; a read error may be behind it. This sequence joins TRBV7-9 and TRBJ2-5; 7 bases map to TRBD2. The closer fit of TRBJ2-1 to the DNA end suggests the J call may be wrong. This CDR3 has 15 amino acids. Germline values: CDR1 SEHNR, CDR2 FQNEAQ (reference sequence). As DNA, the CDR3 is TGTGCCAGCGGCTTCCGTGAGGGAGGGCCGAATGAGCAGTTCTTC. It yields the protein CASGFREGGPNEQFF.

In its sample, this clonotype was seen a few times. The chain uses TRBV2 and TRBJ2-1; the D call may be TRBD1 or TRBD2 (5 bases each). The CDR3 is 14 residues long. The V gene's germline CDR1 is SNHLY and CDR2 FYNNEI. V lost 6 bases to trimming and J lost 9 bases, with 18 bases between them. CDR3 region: CASRGSSGGTEQFF. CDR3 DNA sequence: TGTGCCAGCAGAGGGAGTTCAGGTGGGACTGAGCAGTTCTTC. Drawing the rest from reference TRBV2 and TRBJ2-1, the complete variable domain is EPEVTQTPSHQVTQMGQEVILRCVPISNHLYFYWYRQILGQKVEFLVSFYNNEISEKSEIFDDQFSVERPDGSNFTLKIRSTKLEDSAMYFCASRGSSGGTEQFFGPGTRLTVL.

The DNA of the CDR3 is TGTGCCAGCAGTGCTGCTAGCGGGGCATACAATGAGCAGTTCTTC. Amino acids: CASSAASGAYNEQFF. This chain links TRBV6-4 with TRBJ2-1; 9 positions agree with TRBD2. The CDR3 loop spans 15 amino acids. Germline values: CDR1 MRHNA, CDR2 SNTAGT. Losses at the gene ends were 4 bases for V and 4 bases for J; bases not matched to a gene: 5.

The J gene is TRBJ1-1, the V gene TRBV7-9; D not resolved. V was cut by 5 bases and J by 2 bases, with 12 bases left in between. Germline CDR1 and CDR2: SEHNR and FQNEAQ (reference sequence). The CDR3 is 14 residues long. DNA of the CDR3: TGTGCCAGCAGCCCGCAGGAAATCAACACTGAAGCTTTCTTT. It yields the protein CASSPQEINTEAFF.

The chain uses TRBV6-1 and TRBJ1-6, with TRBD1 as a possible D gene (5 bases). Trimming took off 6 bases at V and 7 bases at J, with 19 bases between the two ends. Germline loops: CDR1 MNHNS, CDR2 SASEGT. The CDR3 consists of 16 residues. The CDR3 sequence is CASSPQRGTRNSPLHF. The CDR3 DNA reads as TGTGCCAGCAGCCCTCAAAGGGGTACGAGAAATTCACCCCTCCACTTT.

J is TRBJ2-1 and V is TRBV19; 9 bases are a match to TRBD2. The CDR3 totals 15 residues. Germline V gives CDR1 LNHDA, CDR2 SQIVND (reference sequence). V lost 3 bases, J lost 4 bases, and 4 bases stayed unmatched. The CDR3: CASSIRLAGYNEQFF. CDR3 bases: TGTGCCAGTAGTATCCGTCTAGCGGGGTACAATGAGCAGTTCTTC. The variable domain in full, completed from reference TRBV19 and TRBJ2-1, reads DGGITQSPKYLFRKEGQNVTLSCEQNLNHDAMYWYRQDPGQGLRLIYYSQIVNDFQKGDIAEGYSVSREKKESFPLTVTSAQKNPTAFYLCASSIRLAGYNEQFFGPGTRLTVL.

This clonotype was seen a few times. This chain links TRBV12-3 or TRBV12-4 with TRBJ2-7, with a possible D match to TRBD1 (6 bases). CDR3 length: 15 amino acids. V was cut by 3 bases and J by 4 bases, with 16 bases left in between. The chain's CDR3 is CASSFRQGSIYEQYF. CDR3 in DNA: TGTGCCAGCAGTTTCAGGCAGGGGTCCATATACGAGCAGTACTTC.

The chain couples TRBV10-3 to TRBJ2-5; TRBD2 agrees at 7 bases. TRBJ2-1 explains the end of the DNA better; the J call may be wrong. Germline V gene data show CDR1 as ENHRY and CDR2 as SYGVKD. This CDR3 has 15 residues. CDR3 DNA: TGTGCCATCAGTGAAGCAGCGGGGCGGGGAAATGAGCAGTTCTTC. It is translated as CAISEAAGRGNEQFF.